Below are 4 T cell receptor beta chains sequenced from a single sample in a study of vaccination effects on CD4 cells after COVID-19. Profiling relied on immunoSEQ multiplex PCR, and the TCRdb table lists in-frame clones only, not all of them. The repertoire includes tens of thousands of clones, around 68% of them detected once, and around a tenth sits in the top ten. No antigens are known for them. ViraFEST assay sequencing came after antigen-specific CD4+ T cells were expanded with viral peptide pools. On roughly day 10 of culture, CD4+ T cells were separated out. Neither prior SARS-CoV-2 infection nor positive nucleocapsid antibodies were present in the vaccine recipients. The sample in question was CD4+ T cells from PBMCs cultured with HCoV-NL63 spike peptides, obtained before COVID-19 vaccination. These receptors were taken from a human donor who received a COVID-19 vaccine.

This clone has only one observation. J is TRBJ2-1 and V is TRBV10-2; maybe TRBD1 (6 bases). This CDR3 contains 11 residues. V shed 7 bases and J shed 10 bases, with 11 bases lying between them. Germline-derived CDR1 and CDR2 are WSHSY and SAAADI. CDR3 residues: CASMERGEQFF. CDR3 coding DNA: TGCGCCAGCATGGAAAGGGGGGAGCAGTTCTTC.

The genes are TRBV5-6 and TRBJ1-4, with 8 nucleotides matching TRBD1. The J segment lost 7 bases and the V segment lost 4 bases, leaving 12 bases of the junction unmatched. CDR3 length: 16 residues. Germline CDR1 is SGHDT and CDR2 is YYEEEE. CDR3 loop: CASSLRQGKSGEKLFF. CDR3 DNA sequence: TGTGCCAGCAGCCTAAGACAGGGGAAGAGCGGTGAAAAACTGTTTTTT.

The V gene is TRBV15, the J gene TRBJ2-5; D call uncertain. CDR3 length: 16 residues. Trimming took off 0 bases at V and 4 bases at J, with 15 bases between the two ends. Germline lookup yields CDR1 LNHNV and CDR2 YYDKDF (reference sequence). CDR3 coding DNA: TGTGCCACCAGCAGAGATCGGTTTACCAAGGGAGAGACCCAGTACTTC. It codes for CATSRDRFTKGETQYF.

The DNA for the CDR3 is TGTGCCAGCTCAGAGGGGGCGACTGGAAACACCATATATTTT. Translated, it gives CASSEGATGNTIYF. This sequence joins TRBV18 and TRBJ1-3, with TRBD1 matching 7 bases. The trim removed 5 bases at V and 2 bases at J, leaving 3 bases unmatched. CDR3 length: 14 amino acids. The V gene's germline CDR1 is KGHSH and CDR2 LQKENI.